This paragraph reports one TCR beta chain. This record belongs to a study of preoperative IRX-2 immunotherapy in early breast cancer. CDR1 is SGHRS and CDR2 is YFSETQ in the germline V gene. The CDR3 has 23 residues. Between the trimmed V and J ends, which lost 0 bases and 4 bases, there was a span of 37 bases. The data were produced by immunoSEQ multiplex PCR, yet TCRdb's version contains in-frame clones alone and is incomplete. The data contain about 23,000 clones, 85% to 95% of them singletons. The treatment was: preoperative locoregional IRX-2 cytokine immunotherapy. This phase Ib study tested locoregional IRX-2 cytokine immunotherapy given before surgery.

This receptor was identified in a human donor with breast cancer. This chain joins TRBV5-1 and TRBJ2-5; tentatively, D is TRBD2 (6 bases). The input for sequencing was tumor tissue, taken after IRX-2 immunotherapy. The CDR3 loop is CASSLDTSGLVTRGIGWRETQYF. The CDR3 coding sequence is TGCGCCAGCAGCTTGGACACCTCGGGACTGGTAACCCGGGGGATCGGGTGGCGAGAGACCCAGTACTTC.